This T cell receptor beta chain was sequenced during a study of tumor and adjacent non-tumor tissue in lung cancer. Turning to the study itself: On average, productive TCRbeta reads reached 4 million to 5 million per sample.

CDR1 and CDR2 from the germline V gene are SQVTM and ANQGSEA. The ends were cut back, 8 bases at V and 0 bases at J, with 12 bases in the middle. This CDR3 is built from 13 residues. A modified ARM-PCR protocol with three rounds of nested PCR amplified TCRbeta. TCRdb recomputed calls from the multiplex PCR reads with MiXCR, one row per CDR3 protein. The sample records some 200,000 distinct CDR3 sequences, about 76% being singletons. This clonotype was seen more than once but under ten times. The template was RNA from unsorted bulk tissue. The sample consisted of lung tumor tissue. The chain uses TRBV29-1 and TRBJ2-3; maybe TRBD1 (6 bases). The TCR comes from a man aged 55 to 69 with non-small cell lung cancer. The DNA of the CDR3 is TGCAGCAGTTCACAGGGTAGCACAGATACGCAGTATTTT. Residues: CSSSQGSTDTQYF.